A selection of T cell receptor beta chains follows, all from one sample in a study of graft-versus-host responses after intestinal transplantation. Profiled with immunoSEQ multiplex PCR; TCRdb holds only in-frame clones, not every one. Of roughly 25,000 clones listed, 90% are singletons. The sample was PBMCs, taken around 40 days after intestinal transplant. The receptors derive from a human patient who received an intestinal transplant, so some T cells may come from the graft donor. The CDR3 runs from the conserved cysteine through the conserved F or W. D genes are given only for firm matches. Some rows have no size entry. The others give once, few or many, or a class for an expanded clone.

size: few; J: TRBJ2-7; D: -; V: TRBV27; CDR3: CASSSGWGSYEQYF; DNA: TGTGCCAGCAGTTCAGGTTGGGGGTCCTACGAGCAGTACTTC
size: -; J: TRBJ2-7; D: -; V: TRBV5-1; CDR3: CASSLASGLKYEQYF; DNA: TGCGCCAGCAGCTTGGCCTCGGGGTTAAAATACGAGCAGTACTTC
size: -; J: TRBJ2-3; D: -; V: TRBV9; CDR3: CASSLESDTDTQYF; DNA: TGTGCCAGCAGCCTCGAAAGTGACACAGATACGCAGTATTTT
size: few; J: TRBJ2-7; D: -; V: TRBV4-1; CDR3: CASSQDGGYEQYF; DNA: TGCGCCAGCAGCCAAGATGGGGGCTACGAGCAGTACTTC
size: -; J: TRBJ1-1; D: -; V: TRBV27; CDR3: CASFPFRYRVMNTEAFF; DNA: TGTGCCAGTTTTCCATTCCGATACAGGGTCATGAACACTGAAGCTTTCTTT
size: -; J: TRBJ2-7; D: -; V: TRBV5-4; CDR3: CASSLGLGGPYEQYF; DNA: TGTGCCAGCAGCCTTGGGTTGGGGGGGCCCTACGAGCAGTACTTC
size: -; J: TRBJ2-7; D: -; V: TRBV7-9; CDR3: CASRMRGSYEQYF; DNA: TGTGCCAGCAGAATGAGGGGATCCTACGAGCAGTACTTC
size: -; J: TRBJ1-2; D: -; V: TRBV19; CDR3: CASSKGGYGYTF; DNA: TGTGCCAGTAGTAAAGGGGGCTATGGCTACACCTTC
size: -; J: TRBJ2-5; D: -; V: TRBV5-3; CDR3: CARSLTVYQETQYF; DNA: TGTGCCAGAAGCCTAACAGTGTACCAAGAGACCCAGTACTTC
size: -; J: TRBJ2-1; D: -; V: TRBV2; CDR3: CASSEALVSHNEQFF; DNA: TGTGCCAGCAGTGAAGCGCTTGTCAGCCACAATGAGCAGTTCTTC